These 26 T cell receptor beta chains were sequenced from one sample in a study of control samples from healthy donors and cancer patients (dated by TCRdb to about 2020). The library was obtained by the immunoSEQ multiplex PCR assay. TCRdb re-hosts the immuneACCESS table, in-frame sequences only. Its copies lack some clones; in the studies checked, an unresolved V gene accounts for under half of them, and the cause for the rest is not known. The sample table contains roughly 130,000 clones; only one count was recorded for around nine tenths of them. The top ten constitute roughly 3.2% of the sample. What was sequenced was blood. These receptors were taken from a man in his forties or fifties in good health.

The genes are TRBV28 and TRBJ2-5, with D possibly matching TRBD1 (5 bases). Germline CDR1 MDHEN, CDR2 SYDVKM. V was trimmed by 5 bases and J by 1 base, leaving 11 bases between them. The CDR3 loop spans 14 amino acids. DNA of the CDR3: TGTGCCAGCAGTGGGCAGGGTGTCCAAGAGACCCAGTACTTC. Protein: CASSGQGVQETQYF.

This chain joins TRBV6-5 and TRBJ1-1; possible D gene TRBD1, 5 bases. V lost 2 bases and J 4 bases, leaving 11 bases between the germline ends. CDR1 is MNHEY and CDR2 is SVGAGI in the germline V gene. There are 14 residues in the CDR3. The CDR3 is CASSYKGYGTEAFF. The CDR3 DNA follows: TGTGCCAGCAGTTACAAGGGGTACGGCACTGAAGCTTTCTTT.

The genes are TRBV5-5 and TRBJ1-3, with D possibly being TRBD1 (5 bases). V lost 5 bases and J lost 0, with 9 bases in between. The CDR3 covers 14 residues. Per germline, CDR1 SGHKS and CDR2 YYEKEE (reference sequence). The CDR3 sequence is CASSLDSSGNTIYF. The CDR3 DNA sequence: TGTGCCAGCAGTCTTGACAGCTCTGGAAACACCATATATTTT.

The rearrangement uses TRBV28 and TRBJ1-1; D is ambiguous. Germline V gene lookup returns CDR1 MDHEN and CDR2 SYDVKM. The CDR3 loop spans 13 amino acids. Trimming pared 6 bases from V and 0 bases from J, leaving 8 bases between. CDR3 sequence reads: CASSPGMNTEAFF. The CDR3 bases are TGTGCCAGCAGCCCAGGAATGAACACTGAAGCTTTCTTT.

The rearrangement uses TRBV5-1 and TRBJ1-6; D remains ambiguous. V was trimmed by 1 base and J by 8 bases, leaving 7 bases between them. The germline V gene has CDR1 SGHRS and CDR2 YFSETQ. The CDR3 loop spans 13 amino acids. The CDR3 DNA is TGCGCCAGCAGCTTGTTCGTTGATTCACCCCTCCACTTT. This gives the protein CASSLFVDSPLHF. The variable domain in full, with the rest retrieved from reference TRBV5-1 and TRBJ1-6, is KAGVTQTPRYLIKTRGQQVTLSCSPISGHRSVSWYQQTPGQGLQFLFEYFSETQRNKGNFPGRFSGRQFSNSRSEMNVSTLELGDSALYLCASSLFVDSPLHFGNGTRLTVT.

The genes are TRBV28 and TRBJ2-7, with D perhaps matching TRBD1 or TRBD2 (5 bases each). The CDR3 extends over 13 amino acids. Germline loops: CDR1 MDHEN, CDR2 SYDVKM. V was clipped by 4 bases and J by 3 bases, with 10 bases between them. The CDR3 loop is CASSSEGSYEQYF. CDR3 nucleotides: TGTGCCAGCAGTTCCGAGGGGAGCTACGAGCAGTACTTC.

V gene TRBV15 combines with J gene TRBJ2-1; possible D gene TRBD1, 6 bases. V was cut by 4 bases and J by 9 bases, with 19 bases left in between. This CDR3 has 15 amino acids. Germline V CDR1 and CDR2: LNHNV, YYDKDF (reference sequence). CDR3 DNA sequence: TGTGCCACCAGCACAGGGGAACAGATCTTATTTGAGCAGTTCTTC. This encodes CATSTGEQILFEQFF.

The chain has TRBV6-4 and TRBJ1-6; 7 bases are a match to TRBD1. Trimming cost V 6 bases and J 7 bases; bases outside gene matches: 9. Germline V CDR1 and CDR2: MRHNA, SNTAGT. This CDR3 region has 15 residues. The CDR3 region is CASRRGDSDNSPLHF. For the CDR3, the DNA is TGTGCCAGCAGACGCGGGGACAGTGACAATTCACCCCTCCACTTT.

V gene TRBV5-1 combines with J gene TRBJ1-6, with D possibly matching TRBD1 (6 bases). Trimming removed 0 bases at V and 8 bases at J, with 15 bases between. Germline-derived CDR1 and CDR2 are SGHRS and YFSETQ. The CDR3 has 16 amino acids. CDR3: CASSLASGRGDSPLHF. The CDR3 DNA reads TGCGCCAGCAGCTTGGCCTCGGGCAGGGGTGATTCACCCCTCCACTTT.

This sequence joins TRBV5-1 and TRBJ2-7, with unresolved D. Germline V lookup: CDR1 SGHRS, CDR2 YFSETQ. Trimming stripped 3 bases from V and 2 bases from J, with 9 bases between. This CDR3 spans 13 amino acids. The CDR3 nucleotides are TGCGCCAGCAGCTCCGGCTTTACCTACGAGCAGTACTTC. Protein product: CASSSGFTYEQYF.

The rearrangement joins TRBV11-2 to TRBJ1-1; D is unresolved. V shed 6 bases and J shed 5 bases, with 10 bases lying between them. The CDR3 loop spans 12 amino acids. Germline values: CDR1 SGHAT, CDR2 FQNNGV. CDR3 loop: CASRSMRTEAFF. CDR3 bases: TGTGCCAGCAGGAGTATGCGGACTGAAGCTTTCTTT.

This sequence joins TRBV24-1 and TRBJ2-3, with a tentative D call TRBD2 (5 bases). The CDR3 consists of 13 residues. Trimming shortened V by 5 bases and J by 3 bases, and 8 bases separated the two germline ends. Germline V gives CDR1 KGHDR, CDR2 SFDVKD. For the CDR3, the DNA is TGTGCCACCAGTGTTTCGGGAACAGATACGCAGTATTTT. Translating it yields CATSVSGTDTQYF.

V and J are TRBV30 and TRBJ1-2; D gene ambiguous. V gave up 4 bases and J gave up 7 bases, with 13 bases separating them. From germline, CDR1 is GTSNPN and CDR2 SVGIG (reference sequence). The CDR3 is 12 amino acids. For the CDR3, the DNA is TGTGCCTGGACAGTAGCGGCCGGTGGCTACACCTTC. Protein: CAWTVAAGGYTF.

The chain combines TRBV12-3 or TRBV12-4 with TRBJ1-2; 9 bases line up with TRBD1. The trim removed 10 bases at V and 4 bases at J, leaving 7 bases unmatched. There are 13 residues in the CDR3. This CDR3 reads CATRQGESYGYTF. CDR3 nucleotide sequence: TGTGCCACCAGACAGGGGGAGTCCTATGGCTACACCTTC.

The chain couples TRBV5-4 to TRBJ1-3; possibly TRBD1 for D (5 bases). Trimming stripped 1 base from V and 6 bases from J, with 8 bases between. Per the germline V gene, CDR1 is SGHNT and CDR2 is YYREEE (reference sequence). This CDR3 spans 13 amino acids. The CDR3 DNA sequence: TGTGCCAGCAGCTTGCAGGGCCCAAACACCATATATTTT. Protein sequence: CASSLQGPNTIYF.

This chain uses TRBV28 with TRBJ1-2, with a possible D match to TRBD1 (6 bases). Trimming pared 1 base from V and 6 bases from J, leaving 9 bases between. Looked up from germline, CDR1 is MDHEN and CDR2 is SYDVKM. The CDR3 runs to 13 residues. CDR3 in DNA: TGTGCCAGCAGTTTATCAGGGGTGGATGGCTACACCTTC. This translates into CASSLSGVDGYTF.

The rearrangement uses TRBV11-2 and TRBJ1-2; 7 nucleotides match TRBD1. Germline V gene sequence: CDR1 SGHAT, CDR2 FQNNGV. The CDR3 is made up of 16 amino acids. Trimming at V came to 4 bases and at J to 0 bases, leaving 8 bases not matched to a gene. The CDR3 region is CASSSRDRRTNYGYTF. CDR3 nucleotide sequence: TGTGCCAGCAGCTCCCGGGACAGACGAACTAACTATGGCTACACCTTC.

The V and J genes are TRBV2 and TRBJ1-1, with TRBD1 matching over 9 bases. V was pared by 7 bases and J by 5 bases, with 14 bases of the junction left unmatched. The CDR3 is 16 amino acids. The germline V gene has CDR1 SNHLY and CDR2 FYNNEI. This CDR3 reads CASIGGGGQGRTEAFF. The CDR3, as DNA: TGTGCCAGCATCGGGGGCGGAGGACAGGGGAGGACTGAAGCTTTCTTT.

The chain joins TRBV4-2 to TRBJ2-1; 10 bases agree with TRBD2. V dropped 2 bases and J dropped 3; count of bases not matched to a gene: 4. The CDR3 runs 16 residues. The germline CDR1 and CDR2 sequences are LGHNA and YNFKEQ. DNA of the CDR3: TGTGCCAGCAGCCAACCGGGACTAGCGAACTACAATGAGCAGTTCTTC. Amino acids: CASSQPGLANYNEQFF.

The gene calls are TRBV19 and TRBJ2-4, with 9 bases aligning to TRBD2. The CDR3 has 15 residues. Germline V gene lookup returns CDR1 LNHDA and CDR2 SQIVND (reference sequence). V shed 5 bases, J shed 1 base, and the junction held 3 bases outside the gene matches. The DNA of the CDR3 is TGTGCCAGTAGTCCAAGCGGGGGGGCCAAAAACATTCAGTACTTC. Translated: CASSPSGGAKNIQYF.

This clone is a singleton in its sample. The CDR3 nucleotides read TGTGCCACCCGCCGGGACGGGACAGGTAGCACTGAAGCTTTCTTT. It translates to CATRRDGTGSTEAFF. The J gene is TRBJ1-1, the V gene TRBV6-5, with 8 bases lining up with TRBD1. Trimming at V came to 10 bases and at J to 4 bases, leaving 14 bases not matched to a gene. The CDR3 is made up of 15 amino acids. Germline-derived CDR1 and CDR2 are MNHEY and SVGAGI.

The V and J genes are TRBV30 and TRBJ1-5; D remains unclear. Between the trimmed V and J ends, which lost 3 bases and 6 bases, there was a span of 9 bases. The CDR3 is 12 residues long. Germline V CDR1 and CDR2: GTSNPN, SVGIG (reference sequence). CDR3: CAWSAGGQPQHF. CDR3 coding DNA: TGTGCCTGGAGCGCAGGAGGTCAGCCCCAGCATTTT.

This clone was picked up a small number of times. This chain links TRBV19 with TRBJ1-1; 8 nucleotides align to TRBD1. From germline, CDR1 is LNHDA and CDR2 SQIVND (reference sequence). V gave up 7 bases and J gave up 5 bases; unmatched junction bases: 9. This CDR3 is 14 amino acids long. The CDR3 DNA follows: TGTGCCAGTACCCCTGACAGGGGAAGGACTGAAGCTTTCTTT. Amino acid sequence: CASTPDRGRTEAFF.

This clone came up a few times. The chain employs TRBV4-1 and TRBJ2-4, with D perhaps matching TRBD1 or TRBD2 (5 bases each). Germline lookup yields CDR1 MGHRA and CDR2 YSYEKL. CDR3 length: 17 amino acids. V shed 4 bases and J shed 3 bases, with 19 bases lying between them. In nucleotides, the CDR3 is TGCGCCAGCAGCCGCCTCGCCGGGACCAGAGGCAAAAACATTCAGTACTTC. Translated, it gives CASSRLAGTRGKNIQYF.

V is TRBV5-1 and J is TRBJ1-2; 7 bases line up with TRBD1. V shed 4 bases, J shed 5 bases, and the junction held 5 bases outside the gene matches. Germline CDR1 reads SGHRS; CDR2 reads YFSETQ. This CDR3 comprises 13 residues. The CDR3: CASSQQQGYGYTF. In DNA form, the CDR3 reads TGCGCCAGCAGCCAGCAACAGGGGTATGGCTACACCTTC.

The chain links TRBV11-2 to TRBJ2-1; D may be TRBD2 (5 bases). CDR3 length equals 14 residues. Germline V CDR1 and CDR2: SGHAT, FQNNGV. Between the trimmed V and J ends, which lost 0 bases and 12 bases, there was a span of 15 bases. CDR3 in DNA: TGTGCCAGCAGCTTAGATCAAGGCACTAGTGGGCAGTTCTTC. It encodes CASSLDQGTSGQFF.